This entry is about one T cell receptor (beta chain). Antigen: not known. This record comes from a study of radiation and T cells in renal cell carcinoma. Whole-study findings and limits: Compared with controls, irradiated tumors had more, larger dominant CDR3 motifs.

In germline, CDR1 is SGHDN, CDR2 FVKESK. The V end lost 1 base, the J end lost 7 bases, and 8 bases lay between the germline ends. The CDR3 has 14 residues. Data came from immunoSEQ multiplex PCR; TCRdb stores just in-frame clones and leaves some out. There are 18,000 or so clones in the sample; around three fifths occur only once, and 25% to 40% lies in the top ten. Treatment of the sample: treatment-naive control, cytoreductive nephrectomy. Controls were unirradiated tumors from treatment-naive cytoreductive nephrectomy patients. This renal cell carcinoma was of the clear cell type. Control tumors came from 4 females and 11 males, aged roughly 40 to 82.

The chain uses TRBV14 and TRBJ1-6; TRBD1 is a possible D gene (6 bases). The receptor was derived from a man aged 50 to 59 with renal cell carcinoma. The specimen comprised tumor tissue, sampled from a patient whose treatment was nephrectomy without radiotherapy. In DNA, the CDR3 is TGTGCCAGCAGCCAAGGCAGGGGCAATTCACCCCTCCACTTT. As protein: CASSQGRGNSPLHF.